This is a list of T cell receptor beta chains from one sample in a study of cytomegalovirus exposure and HLA in healthy donors. Assay used: immunoSEQ multiplex PCR; TCRdb lists only in-frame clones, some missing. Found here are some 120,000 clones, 70% to 85% of them singletons; the top ten hold about 1.7%. Sequenced material: PBMCs. The receptors come from a man aged 18-30 years in good health and CMV-seronegative. Both conserved end residues are part of each CDR3. Each record gives: J gene, CDR3 length, D gene, V gene, clone size, CDR3 DNA, CDR3 protein. D genes are given only for firm matches. Clone size is shown for a subset of rows, as once, few, many or a class of expanded clone.

J: TRBJ2-1; length: 17; D: TRBD2; V: TRBV4-1; size: -; DNA: TGCGCCAGCAGCCAGACTATGGGGACTAGCGGGGCGGGTGAGCAGTTCTTC; CDR3: CASSQTMGTSGAGEQFF
J: TRBJ2-7; length: 15; D: TRBD1; V: TRBV6-5; size: once; DNA: TGTGCCAGCAGTTGGCGGCAGGGGGCTGGGTACGAGCAGTACTTC; CDR3: CASSWRQGAGYEQYF
J: TRBJ2-2; length: 13; D: -; V: TRBV4-1; size: -; DNA: TGCGCCAGCAGCCTCATAGAGGTCGGGGAGCTGTTTTTT; CDR3: CASSLIEVGELFF
J: TRBJ2-3; length: 14; D: TRBD2; V: TRBV6-5; size: -; DNA: TGTGCCAGCAGCCCGGGGGGTTGGGTGGATACGCAGTATTTT; CDR3: CASSPGGWVDTQYF
J: TRBJ2-7; length: 14; D: -; V: TRBV2; size: -; DNA: TGTGCCAGCATACACCCTTTAAGAAGCTACGAGCAGTACTTC; CDR3: CASIHPLRSYEQYF
J: TRBJ1-1; length: 13; D: -; V: TRBV7-3; size: -; DNA: TGTGCCAGCAGCCGACAGGAGAACACTGAAGCTTTCTTT; CDR3: CASSRQENTEAFF
J: TRBJ2-2; length: 19; D: TRBD2; V: TRBV9; size: -; DNA: TGTGCCAGCAGCGTATCCTCTAGCGGGCCCAGAGGGAACACCGGGGAGCTGTTTTTT; CDR3: CASSVSSSGPRGNTGELFF
J: TRBJ1-1; length: 13; D: -; V: TRBV5-4; size: -; DNA: TGTGCCAGCCGCGGGCGGGGAATCACTGAAGCTTTCTTT; CDR3: CASRGRGITEAFF
J: TRBJ2-7; length: 15; D: TRBD1; V: TRBV6-6; size: -; DNA: TGTGCCAGCAGCGTAGGGACAGGGGGCATTTACGAGCAGTACTTC; CDR3: CASSVGTGGIYEQYF
J: TRBJ1-2; length: 15; D: -; V: TRBV15; size: -; DNA: TGTGCCACCAGCAGAGATGGTGCAGCGAATTATGGCTACACCTTC; CDR3: CATSRDGAANYGYTF
J: TRBJ2-2; length: 15; D: TRBD2; V: TRBV7-2; size: -; DNA: TGTGCCAGCGTGGAAGCGGGGGGGTATTTCGGGGAGCTGTTTTTT; CDR3: CASVEAGGYFGELFF
J: TRBJ2-7; length: 13; D: -; V: TRBV6-1; size: few; DNA: TGTGCCAGCACCTGGACTACCGCCTACGAGCAGTACTTC; CDR3: CASTWTTAYEQYF
J: TRBJ1-2; length: 12; D: TRBD1; V: TRBV5-4; size: -; DNA: TGTGCCAGCAGCCCCCAGGGACAGGTGGGAACCTTC; CDR3: CASSPQGQVGTF
J: TRBJ1-5; length: 18; D: TRBD1; V: TRBV12-5; size: -; DNA: TGTGCTAGTGGTTCACCGGGACAGGGAGTAGAGGCCAATCAGCCCCAGCATTTT; CDR3: CASGSPGQGVEANQPQHF
J: TRBJ1-2; length: 14; D: -; V: TRBV5-6; size: -; DNA: TGTGCCAGCAGCTTGTACCCCAGGGATCCTGGCTACACCTTC; CDR3: CASSLYPRDPGYTF
J: TRBJ1-2; length: 17; D: TRBD1; V: TRBV4-3; size: -; DNA: TGCGCCAGCAGCCAAGATCCAGGGGGCCGGACTAACTATGGCTACACCTTC; CDR3: CASSQDPGGRTNYGYTF
J: TRBJ1-1; length: 13; D: -; V: TRBV10-3; size: once; DNA: TGTGCCATCAGTGAGCAAACAAACACTGAAGCTTTCTTT; CDR3: CAISEQTNTEAFF
J: TRBJ2-1; length: 15; D: -; V: TRBV11-2; size: -; DNA: TGTGCCAGCAGCTTAGCGGGGACACTGAACAATGAGCAGTTCTTC; CDR3: CASSLAGTLNNEQFF
J: TRBJ1-2; length: 14; D: TRBD1; V: TRBV19; size: -; DNA: TGTGCCAGTAGTAACCGGGACAGAATCTATGGCTACACCTTC; CDR3: CASSNRDRIYGYTF
J: TRBJ2-3; length: 12; D: TRBD2; V: TRBV6-1; size: -; DNA: TGTGCCAGCAGGACTAGCGGGGGCCGGCAGTATTTT; CDR3: CASRTSGGRQYF
J: TRBJ2-3; length: 17; D: TRBD2; V: TRBV2; size: -; DNA: TGTGCCAGCAGTGAAGAAGCGGGGGGTCGTTTTTGGGATACGCAGTATTTT; CDR3: CASSEEAGGRFWDTQYF
J: TRBJ1-1; length: 16; D: -; V: TRBV7-9; size: -; DNA: TGTTCCAGCACCCCCTGGGGAGGGATGTCAGGCACTGAAGCTTTCTTT; CDR3: CSSTPWGGMSGTEAFF
J: TRBJ1-2; length: 16; D: TRBD1; V: TRBV4-3; size: -; DNA: TGCGCCAGCAGCCAAGAGGCAGGGGGCGTAAACTATGGCTACACCTTC; CDR3: CASSQEAGGVNYGYTF
J: TRBJ2-7; length: 14; D: TRBD1; V: TRBV27; size: medium-sized; DNA: TGTGCCAGCAGCGGACAGGCGAGCTCCTACGAGCAGTACTTC; CDR3: CASSGQASSYEQYF
J: TRBJ2-2; length: 18; D: TRBD2; V: TRBV27; size: few; DNA: TGTGCCAGCAGTCCTTACTCAACCGGGACTAGTAGAGCCGGGGAGCTGTTTTTT; CDR3: CASSPYSTGTSRAGELFF
J: TRBJ1-2; length: 12; D: TRBD1; V: TRBV6-4; size: -; DNA: TGTGCCAACCAGACAGGGGTCGATGGCTACACCTTC; CDR3: CANQTGVDGYTF
J: TRBJ2-3; length: 15; D: TRBD1; V: TRBV5-4; size: once; DNA: TGTGCCAGCAGCTTTTCTAGGGGGCCCACAGATACGCAGTATTTT; CDR3: CASSFSRGPTDTQYF
J: TRBJ2-1; length: 16; D: -; V: TRBV6-5; size: -; DNA: TGTGCCAGCAGTTACTCCGGGGACTCTAGAAGCAATGAGCAGTTCTTC; CDR3: CASSYSGDSRSNEQFF
J: TRBJ1-1; length: 14; D: -; V: TRBV2; size: -; DNA: TGTGCCAGCAGTAGGACAGACCTGAACACTGAAGCTTTCTTT; CDR3: CASSRTDLNTEAFF
J: TRBJ1-1; length: 13; D: -; V: TRBV10-3; size: few; DNA: TGTGCCATCAACGGGGGGTTGGACACTGAAGCTTTCTTT; CDR3: CAINGGLDTEAFF
J: TRBJ2-7; length: 13; D: -; V: TRBV5-6; size: -; DNA: TGTGCCAGCGAGTCGTTAAGCTCCTACGAGCAGTACTTC; CDR3: CASESLSSYEQYF
J: TRBJ2-3; length: 15; D: -; V: TRBV6-1; size: -; DNA: TGTGCCAGCAGTCGACAGCAGGGCTACGCAGATACGCAGTATTTT; CDR3: CASSRQQGYADTQYF
J: TRBJ1-2; length: 12; D: -; V: TRBV5-4; size: -; DNA: TGTGCCAGCAGCTCCCTCGTTCTCGGCTACACCTTC; CDR3: CASSSLVLGYTF
J: TRBJ1-5; length: 18; D: -; V: TRBV7-2; size: -; DNA: TGTGCCAGCAGCTTGTGGGGGGGGACCCTTGAGGGCAATCAGCCCCAGCATTTT; CDR3: CASSLWGGTLEGNQPQHF
J: TRBJ2-7; length: 13; D: -; V: TRBV19; size: -; DNA: TGTGCCAGTATCCCGGGACACCTATACGAGCAGTACTTC; CDR3: CASIPGHLYEQYF
J: TRBJ2-2; length: 16; D: -; V: TRBV4-2; size: -; DNA: TGTGCCAGCAGCCATCCCGCTAATCCAAACACCGGGGAGCTGTTTTTT; CDR3: CASSHPANPNTGELFF
J: TRBJ1-2; length: 11; D: TRBD1; V: TRBV29-1; size: -; DNA: TGCAGCGGGGAGACAGGGGGCTGCTACACCTTC; CDR3: CSGETGGCYTF
J: TRBJ1-6; length: 12; D: -; V: TRBV9; size: -; DNA: TGTGCCAGCAGCGCCGAGTCAGGACCCCTCCACTTT; CDR3: CASSAESGPLHF
J: TRBJ2-5; length: 16; D: -; V: TRBV6-5; size: -; DNA: TGTGCCAGCAGTTACTCGGAAGTCGGGGTCGGGGAGACCCAGTACTTC; CDR3: CASSYSEVGVGETQYF
J: TRBJ1-2; length: 13; D: -; V: TRBV6-5; size: -; DNA: TGTGCCAGCAGGGGGCAGGGGTTGGGAGGCTACACCTTC; CDR3: CASRGQGLGGYTF
J: TRBJ1-6; length: 14; D: TRBD1; V: TRBV9; size: -; DNA: TGTGCCAGCAGCCGGGACAGCTATAATTCACCCCTCCACTTT; CDR3: CASSRDSYNSPLHF
J: TRBJ2-7; length: 17; D: TRBD1; V: TRBV5-1; size: -; DNA: TGCGCCAGCAGTCCTGGCCTTTTGGCAGGGGGAACCCACGAGCAGTACTTC; CDR3: CASSPGLLAGGTHEQYF
J: TRBJ1-1; length: 13; D: -; V: TRBV5-1; size: -; DNA: TGCGCCAGCAGCTTGATGAGGGCCGGTGAAGCTTTCTTT; CDR3: CASSLMRAGEAFF
J: TRBJ2-7; length: 15; D: TRBD2; V: TRBV6-1; size: -; DNA: TGTGCCAGCAGGAATACTTGGGGGGGGAGCTACGAGCAGTACTTC; CDR3: CASRNTWGGSYEQYF
J: TRBJ2-3; length: 14; D: -; V: TRBV4-2; size: -; DNA: TGTGCCAGCAGCGATTTGACTAGGTCAGATACGCAGTATTTT; CDR3: CASSDLTRSDTQYF
J: TRBJ1-2; length: 15; D: TRBD1; V: TRBV15; size: once; DNA: TGTGCCACCAGCATTACAACGGGACAGGGCTATGGCTACACCTTC; CDR3: CATSITTGQGYGYTF
J: TRBJ1-2; length: 15; D: TRBD1; V: TRBV5-4; size: -; DNA: TGTGCCAGCAGCTTGGCGACAGGGGGCAACTATGGCTACACCTTC; CDR3: CASSLATGGNYGYTF
J: TRBJ2-7; length: 16; D: TRBD1; V: TRBV6-1; size: -; DNA: TGTGCCAGCAGTGCCCTGTCTCCGGGACAGGGAAACGAGCAGTACTTC; CDR3: CASSALSPGQGNEQYF
J: TRBJ2-5; length: 14; D: -; V: TRBV5-1; size: -; DNA: TGCGCCAGCAGCTTAGCAGGGTCCCAAGAGACCCAGTACTTC; CDR3: CASSLAGSQETQYF
J: TRBJ2-7; length: 14; D: -; V: TRBV7-2; size: -; DNA: TGTGCCAGCAGCCGACCGGGTACCGGGGACGAGCAGTACTTC; CDR3: CASSRPGTGDEQYF
J: TRBJ2-5; length: 15; D: TRBD2; V: TRBV6-5; size: -; DNA: TGTGCCAGCAGGACTAGCGGGGGGTCCCCAGGGACCCAGTACTTC; CDR3: CASRTSGGSPGTQYF